Given below is one T cell receptor beta chain in context. What this receptor recognizes is not known. Per-nucleotide qualities are absent, and no much larger clonotype sits a single base away. The sample comes from a study of cytomegalovirus exposure and HLA in healthy donors (dated by TCRdb to the late 2010s). About the study as a whole: According to a later analysis, the 120 or so validation repertoires were produced on the same platform as the 700 or so repertoires of the first cohort. To predict cytomegalovirus infection status, the study combined high-throughput TCR immunosequencing, statistical association of individual TCRs with disease status, and machine learning. The study aimed to test whether signatures of past pathogen exposure could be identified by cataloging public T cell receptors. A separate validation cohort of roughly 130 different subjects was used in addition to the roughly 670-subject first cohort.

Library method: the immunoSEQ multiplex PCR assay. In the authors' own workflow: A statistical classification framework was built for diagnosing cytomegalovirus status from the catalog of TCR beta chain sequences. Sourced from immuneACCESS, this table was stored by TCRdb with only in-frame sequences that have V and J called. A share of the clones is absent; for the studies checked, an unresolved V gene accounts for under half, and the remainder has no known explanation. V and J calls and clone size are copied from that table; D and trimming were computed from the DNA. In this sample the table shows about 220,000 clones, around four fifths of which occur a single time. The ten largest clones take up roughly an eighth of the sample. V sheds 3 bases and J sheds 1 base, leaving 10 bases between their ends. CDR3 length: 14 amino acids, cysteine to phenylalanine. Just CDR3 DNA is preserved here, 42 bases in frame from base 1. Taken from the germline V gene, the CDR1 and CDR2 loops are SGHRS and YFSETQ.

The study at large found these results: In the study, approximately 150 TCR beta chains were listed as associated with cytomegalovirus. In both the original and validation cohorts, the classifier was reported to diagnose cytomegalovirus status with high specificity and sensitivity. A later analysis had no HLA typing for the validation cohort, so co-occurrence there was scored across all 130 or so repertoires. Most TCR sequences were seen in very few donors, while some public TCRs were found in many individuals. In a later analysis, TCRs clustered in the first cohort were found to also tend to co-occur in the 100 to 150 validation repertoires, with about 94% of cluster scores above 0. Three of the identified cytomegalovirus-associated TCR beta chains were confirmed in vitro to be specific for cytomegalovirus antigens. The authors suggested that the approach could potentially be generalized to other disease states and immunological phenotypes.

The donors were included in the validation cohort of approximately 130 subjects, a group kept apart from the approximately 670-subject first cohort. In this chain, TRBV5-1 is recombined with TRBJ2-5, with TRBD2 perhaps the D gene, on 5 matching bases. Material: PBMCs. The sequence derives from a woman in her thirties in good health and CMV-seropositive. The DNA reads TGCGCCAGCAGCTCCGGGGAGTTCCAAGAGACCCAGTACTTC. This gives the protein CASSSGEFQETQYF.